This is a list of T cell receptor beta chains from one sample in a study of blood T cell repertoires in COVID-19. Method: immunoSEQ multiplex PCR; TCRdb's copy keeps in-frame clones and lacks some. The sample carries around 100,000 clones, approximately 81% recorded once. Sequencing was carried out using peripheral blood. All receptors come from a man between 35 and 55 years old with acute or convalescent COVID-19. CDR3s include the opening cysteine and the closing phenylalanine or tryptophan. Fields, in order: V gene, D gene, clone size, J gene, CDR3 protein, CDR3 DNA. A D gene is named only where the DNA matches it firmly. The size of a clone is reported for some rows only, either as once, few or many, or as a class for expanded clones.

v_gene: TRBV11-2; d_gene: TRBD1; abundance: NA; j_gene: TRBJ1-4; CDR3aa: CASSLGTGGEKLFF; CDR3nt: TGTGCCAGCAGCTTAGGCACAGGGGGTGAAAAACTGTTTTTT
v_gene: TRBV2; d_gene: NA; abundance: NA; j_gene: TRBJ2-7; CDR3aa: CASSVERLYEQYF; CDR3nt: TGTGCCAGCAGTGTCGAAAGACTTTACGAGCAGTACTTC
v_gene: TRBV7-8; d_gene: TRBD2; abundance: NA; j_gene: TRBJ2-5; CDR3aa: CASSHPRTSSPGELEQETQYF; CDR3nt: TGTGCCAGCAGCCACCCTCGGACTAGTTCCCCCGGCGAGCTAGAGCAAGAGACCCAGTACTTC
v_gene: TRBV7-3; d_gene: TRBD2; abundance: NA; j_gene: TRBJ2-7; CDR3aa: CASSLVLAGGVGEQYF; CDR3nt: TGTGCCAGCAGCTTAGTTCTAGCGGGGGGCGTCGGCGAGCAGTACTTC
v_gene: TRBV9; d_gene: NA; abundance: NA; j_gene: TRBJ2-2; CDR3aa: CASSVGVAGFITGELFF; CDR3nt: TGTGCCAGCAGCGTAGGGGTCGCGGGCTTCATAACCGGGGAGCTGTTTTTT
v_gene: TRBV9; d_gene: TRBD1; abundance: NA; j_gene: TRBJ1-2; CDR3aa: CASSVGTGIGYTF; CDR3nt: TGTGCCAGCAGCGTAGGGACAGGGATCGGCTACACCTTC
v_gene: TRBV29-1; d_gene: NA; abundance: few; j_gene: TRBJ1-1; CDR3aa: CSVEAGTEAFF; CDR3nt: TGCAGCGTCGAGGCGGGCACTGAAGCTTTCTTT
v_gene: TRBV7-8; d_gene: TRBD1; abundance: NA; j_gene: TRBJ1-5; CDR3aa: CASSLDDRGSQPQHF; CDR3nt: TGTGCCAGCAGCTTAGACGACAGGGGTTCTCAGCCCCAGCATTTT
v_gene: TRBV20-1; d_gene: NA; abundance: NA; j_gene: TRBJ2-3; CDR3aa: CSAMKPDTQYF; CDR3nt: TGCAGTGCTATGAAGCCAGATACGCAGTATTTT
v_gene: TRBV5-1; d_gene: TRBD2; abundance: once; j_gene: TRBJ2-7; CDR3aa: CASSLFAGDSYEQYF; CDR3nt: TGCGCCAGCAGCTTGTTTGCGGGGGATTCCTACGAGCAGTACTTC
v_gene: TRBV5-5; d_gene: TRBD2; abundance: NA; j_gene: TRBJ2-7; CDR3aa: CASSLAGGGPYEQYF; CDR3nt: TGTGCCAGCAGCTTGGCGGGCGGGGGGCCTTACGAGCAGTACTTC
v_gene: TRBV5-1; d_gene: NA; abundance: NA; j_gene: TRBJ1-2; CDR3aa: CASSLLGDSDYGYTF; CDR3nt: TGCGCCAGCAGCTTGTTAGGCGATAGCGACTATGGCTACACCTTC
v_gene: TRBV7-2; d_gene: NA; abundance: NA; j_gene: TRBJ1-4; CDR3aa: CASSPQGGPNEKLFF; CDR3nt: TGTGCCAGCAGCCCCCAGGGTGGCCCTAATGAAAAACTGTTTTTT
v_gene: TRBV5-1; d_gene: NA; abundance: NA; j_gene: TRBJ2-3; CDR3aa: CASGWGSSTDTQYF; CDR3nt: TGCGCCAGCGGTTGGGGCTCTAGCACAGATACGCAGTATTTT
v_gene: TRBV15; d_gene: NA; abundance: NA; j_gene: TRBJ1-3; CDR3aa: CATSPFGTASGNTIYF; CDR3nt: TGTGCCACCAGTCCTTTTGGGACTGCCTCTGGAAACACCATATATTTT
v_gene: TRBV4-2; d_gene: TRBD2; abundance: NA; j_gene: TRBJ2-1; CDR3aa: CASSQDRMLAGEPFSRYNEQFF; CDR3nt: TGTGCCAGCAGCCAAGATAGAATGCTAGCGGGGGAGCCGTTTTCCCGCTACAATGAGCAGTTCTTC
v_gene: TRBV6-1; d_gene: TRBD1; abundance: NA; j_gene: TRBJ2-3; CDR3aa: CASSDRGQDTQYF; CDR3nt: TGTGCCAGCAGTGACAGGGGGCAAGATACGCAGTATTTT
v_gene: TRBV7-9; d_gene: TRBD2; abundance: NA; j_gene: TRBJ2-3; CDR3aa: CASRRAAGNADTQYF; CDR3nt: TGTGCCAGCAGACGGGCAGCGGGGAACGCAGATACGCAGTATTTT
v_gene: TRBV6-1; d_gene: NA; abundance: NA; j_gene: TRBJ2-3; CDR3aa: CASSVLPRGLTDTQYF; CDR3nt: TGTGCCAGCAGTGTCCTCCCGCGGGGCCTCACAGATACGCAGTATTTT
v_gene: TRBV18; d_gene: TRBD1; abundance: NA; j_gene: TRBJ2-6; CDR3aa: CASSTRTGGPHNVLTF; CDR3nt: TGTGCCAGCTCAACAAGGACAGGTGGCCCCCACAACGTCCTGACTTTC
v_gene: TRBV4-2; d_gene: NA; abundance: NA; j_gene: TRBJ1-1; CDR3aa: CASSQEWSRAGDTEAFF; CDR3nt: TGTGCCAGCAGCCAAGAATGGAGCCGGGCGGGGGACACTGAAGCTTTCTTT
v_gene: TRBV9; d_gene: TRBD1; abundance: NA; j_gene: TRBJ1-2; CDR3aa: CASSVEPGGGYGYTF; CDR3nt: TGTGCCAGCAGCGTAGAGCCAGGGGGCGGCTATGGCTACACCTTC
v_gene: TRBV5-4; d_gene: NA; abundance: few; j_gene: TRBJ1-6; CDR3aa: CASSLGQGNSPLHF; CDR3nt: TGTGCCAGCAGCTTGGGGCAGGGGAATTCACCCCTCCACTTT
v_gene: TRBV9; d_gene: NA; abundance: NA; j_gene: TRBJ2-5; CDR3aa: CASSVDNSRGETQYF; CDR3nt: TGTGCCAGCAGCGTAGACAACTCCCGAGGGGAGACCCAGTACTTC
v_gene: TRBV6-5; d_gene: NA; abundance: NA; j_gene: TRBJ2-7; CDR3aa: CASSKTGFGVYEQYF; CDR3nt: TGTGCCAGCAGTAAAACGGGTTTTGGAGTTTACGAGCAGTACTTC
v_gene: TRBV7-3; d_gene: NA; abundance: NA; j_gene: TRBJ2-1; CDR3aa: CASSLYATGVSYNEQFF; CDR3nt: TGTGCCAGCAGCTTGTACGCTACGGGGGTTTCCTACAATGAGCAGTTCTTC
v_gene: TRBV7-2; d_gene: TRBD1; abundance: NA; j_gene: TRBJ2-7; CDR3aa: CASSYQDRGPYEQYF; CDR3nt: TGTGCCAGCAGCTACCAGGACAGGGGGCCCTACGAGCAGTACTTC
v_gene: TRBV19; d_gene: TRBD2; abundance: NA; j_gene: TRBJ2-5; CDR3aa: CASSSGLAGGQETQYF; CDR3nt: TGTGCCAGTAGTTCCGGACTAGCGGGGGGCCAAGAGACCCAGTACTTC
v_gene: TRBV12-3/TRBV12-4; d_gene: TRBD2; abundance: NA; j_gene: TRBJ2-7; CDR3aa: CASKNSGGYEQYF; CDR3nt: TGTGCCAGCAAGAATAGCGGGGGGTACGAGCAGTACTTC
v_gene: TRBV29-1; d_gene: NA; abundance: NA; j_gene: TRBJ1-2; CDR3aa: CSVEDPRAGGYTF; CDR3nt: TGCAGCGTTGAAGATCCCCGGGCGGGTGGCTACACCTTC
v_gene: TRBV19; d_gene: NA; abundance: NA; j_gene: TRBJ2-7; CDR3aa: CASSIGAGESYEQYF; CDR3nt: TGTGCCAGTAGTATAGGTGCAGGGGAATCCTACGAGCAGTACTTC
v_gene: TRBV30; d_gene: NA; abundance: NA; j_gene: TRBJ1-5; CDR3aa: CAWSGNSNQPQHF; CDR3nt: TGTGCCTGGTCAGGGAATAGTAATCAGCCCCAGCATTTT
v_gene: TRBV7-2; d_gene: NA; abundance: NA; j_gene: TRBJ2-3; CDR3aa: CASSLGQADTQYF; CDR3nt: TGTGCCAGCAGCTTAGGACAGGCAGATACGCAGTATTTT
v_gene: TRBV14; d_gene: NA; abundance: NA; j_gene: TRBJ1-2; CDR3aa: CASSRAQGNYGYTF; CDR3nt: TGTGCCAGCAGCCGTGCTCAGGGAAACTATGGCTACACCTTC
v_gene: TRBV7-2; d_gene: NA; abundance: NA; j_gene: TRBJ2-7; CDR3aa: CASSSQGSSFYEQYF; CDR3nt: TGTGCCAGCAGCTCCCAGGGATCGAGCTTCTACGAGCAGTACTTC
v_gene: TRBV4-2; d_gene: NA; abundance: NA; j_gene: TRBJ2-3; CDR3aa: CASSQDYFPTDTQYF; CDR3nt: TGTGCCAGCAGCCAAGATTACTTCCCGACAGATACGCAGTATTTT
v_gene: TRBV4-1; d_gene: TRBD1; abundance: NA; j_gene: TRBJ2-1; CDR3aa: CASSHFGTGGYNEQFF; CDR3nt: TGCGCCAGCAGCCACTTCGGGACAGGGGGCTACAATGAGCAGTTCTTC
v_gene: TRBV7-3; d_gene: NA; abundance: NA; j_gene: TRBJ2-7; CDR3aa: CASSRQGRGYEQYF; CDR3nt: TGTGCCAGCAGCCGCCAAGGAAGGGGCTACGAGCAGTACTTC
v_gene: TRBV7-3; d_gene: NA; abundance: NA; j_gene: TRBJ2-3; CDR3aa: CASSGPGLADTQYF; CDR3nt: TGTGCCAGCAGCGGACCAGGGTTGGCAGATACGCAGTATTTT
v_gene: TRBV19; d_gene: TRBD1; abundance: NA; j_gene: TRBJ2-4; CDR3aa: CASSNRDRDIQYF; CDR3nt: TGTGCCAGCAGTAACCGGGACAGGGACATTCAGTACTTC
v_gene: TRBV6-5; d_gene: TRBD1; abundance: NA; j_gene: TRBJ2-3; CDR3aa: CASSYEGQDTDTQYF; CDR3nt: TGTGCCAGCAGTTACGAGGGACAGGACACAGATACGCAGTATTTT
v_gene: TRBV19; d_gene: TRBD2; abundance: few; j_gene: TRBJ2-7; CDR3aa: CASSPAGRREQYF; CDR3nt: TGTGCCAGTAGTCCGGCCGGGAGGCGGGAGCAGTACTTC
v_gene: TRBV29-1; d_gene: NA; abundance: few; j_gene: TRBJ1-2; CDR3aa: CSVGLQANNYGYTF; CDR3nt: TGCAGCGTTGGGCTGCAGGCAAATAACTATGGCTACACCTTC
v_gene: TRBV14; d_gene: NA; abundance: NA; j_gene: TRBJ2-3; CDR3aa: CASSQAGGQGTQYF; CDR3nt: TGTGCCAGCAGCCAAGCGGGGGGCCAGGGTACGCAGTATTTT
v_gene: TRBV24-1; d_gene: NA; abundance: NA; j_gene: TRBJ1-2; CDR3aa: CAARRDRGGYTF; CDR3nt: TGTGCCGCCCGACGAGATCGGGGTGGCTACACCTTC
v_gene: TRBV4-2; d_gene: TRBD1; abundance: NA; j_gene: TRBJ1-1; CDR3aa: CASSQDSQGGTEAFF; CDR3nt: TGTGCCAGCAGCCAAGATTCGCAGGGGGGCACTGAAGCTTTCTTT
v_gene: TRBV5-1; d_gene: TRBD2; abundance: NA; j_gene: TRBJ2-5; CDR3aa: CASRRTTSGVGETQYF; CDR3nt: TGCGCCAGCAGACGGACAACTAGCGGGGTCGGAGAGACCCAGTACTTC
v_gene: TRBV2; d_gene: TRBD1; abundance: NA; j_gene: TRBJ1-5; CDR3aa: CASSEYRGSNQPQHF; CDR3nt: TGTGCCAGCAGTGAATACAGGGGTAGTAATCAGCCCCAGCATTTT
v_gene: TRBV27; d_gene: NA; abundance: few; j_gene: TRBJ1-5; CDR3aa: CASSPREGEAQPQHF; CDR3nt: TGTGCCAGCAGTCCGAGGGAAGGGGAGGCTCAGCCCCAGCATTTT
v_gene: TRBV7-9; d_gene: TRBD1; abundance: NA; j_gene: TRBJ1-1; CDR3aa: CASSDTGANEAFF; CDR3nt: TGTGCCAGCAGCGATACAGGGGCAAATGAAGCTTTCTTT
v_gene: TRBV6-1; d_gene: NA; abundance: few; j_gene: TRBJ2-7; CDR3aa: CASSEAGGGGSDF; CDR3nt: TGTGCCAGCAGTGAAGCCGGCGGGGGCGGCAGCGACTTC
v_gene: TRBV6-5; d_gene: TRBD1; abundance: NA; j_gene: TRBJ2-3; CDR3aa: CASSAGTGTTDTQYF; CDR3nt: TGTGCCAGCAGCGCCGGGACAGGGACTACGGATACGCAGTATTTT
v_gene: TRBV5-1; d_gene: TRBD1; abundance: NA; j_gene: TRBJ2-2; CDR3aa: CASSRTTGGTATGELFF; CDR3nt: TGCGCCAGCAGCCGCACTACAGGGGGAACGGCGACCGGGGAGCTGTTTTTT
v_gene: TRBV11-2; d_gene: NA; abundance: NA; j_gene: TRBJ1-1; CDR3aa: CASSLRFGQRNTEAFF; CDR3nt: TGTGCCAGCAGCTTACGTTTCGGACAGAGGAACACTGAAGCTTTCTTT
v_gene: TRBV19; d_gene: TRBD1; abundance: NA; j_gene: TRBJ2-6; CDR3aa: CASSTGTGASSGANVLTF; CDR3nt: TGTGCCAGTAGTACGGGGACAGGGGCCTCCTCTGGGGCCAACGTCCTGACTTTC
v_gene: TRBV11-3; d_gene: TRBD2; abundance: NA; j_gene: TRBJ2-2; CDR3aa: CASSPGLAGLTGELFF; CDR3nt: TGTGCCAGCAGCCCTGGACTAGCGGGCCTCACCGGGGAGCTGTTTTTT
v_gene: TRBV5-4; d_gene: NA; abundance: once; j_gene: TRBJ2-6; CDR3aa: CASSLGISSGANVLTF; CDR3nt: TGTGCCAGCAGCTTGGGTATCAGCTCTGGGGCCAACGTCCTGACTTTC
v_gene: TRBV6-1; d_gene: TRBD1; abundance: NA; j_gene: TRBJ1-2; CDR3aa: CASSDRGLYGYTF; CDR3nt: TGTGCCAGCAGTGACAGGGGGCTCTATGGCTACACCTTC
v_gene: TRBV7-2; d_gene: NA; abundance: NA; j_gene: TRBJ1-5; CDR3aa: CASSTQGDSNQPQHF; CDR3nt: TGTGCCAGCAGCACACAGGGAGATAGCAATCAGCCCCAGCATTTT